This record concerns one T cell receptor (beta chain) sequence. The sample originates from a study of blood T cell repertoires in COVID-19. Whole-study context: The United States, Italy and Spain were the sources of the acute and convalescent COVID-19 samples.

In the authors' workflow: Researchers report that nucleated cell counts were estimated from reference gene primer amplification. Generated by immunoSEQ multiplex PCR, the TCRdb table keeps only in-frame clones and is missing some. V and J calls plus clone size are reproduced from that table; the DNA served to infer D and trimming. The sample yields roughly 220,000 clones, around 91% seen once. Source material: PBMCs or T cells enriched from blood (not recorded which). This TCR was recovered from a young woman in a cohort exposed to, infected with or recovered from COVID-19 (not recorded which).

CDR3 DNA sequence: TGTGCCACTACCTCCGGGACAGACTCTGGAAACACCATATATTTT. It is translated as CATTSGTDSGNTIYF. V usage is TRBV19 and J usage is TRBJ1-3; TRBD1 agrees at 7 bases. Trimming cost V 10 bases and J 0 bases; bases outside gene matches: 9. This CDR3 comprises 15 residues. Germline CDR1 reads LNHDA; CDR2 reads SQIVND (reference sequence).